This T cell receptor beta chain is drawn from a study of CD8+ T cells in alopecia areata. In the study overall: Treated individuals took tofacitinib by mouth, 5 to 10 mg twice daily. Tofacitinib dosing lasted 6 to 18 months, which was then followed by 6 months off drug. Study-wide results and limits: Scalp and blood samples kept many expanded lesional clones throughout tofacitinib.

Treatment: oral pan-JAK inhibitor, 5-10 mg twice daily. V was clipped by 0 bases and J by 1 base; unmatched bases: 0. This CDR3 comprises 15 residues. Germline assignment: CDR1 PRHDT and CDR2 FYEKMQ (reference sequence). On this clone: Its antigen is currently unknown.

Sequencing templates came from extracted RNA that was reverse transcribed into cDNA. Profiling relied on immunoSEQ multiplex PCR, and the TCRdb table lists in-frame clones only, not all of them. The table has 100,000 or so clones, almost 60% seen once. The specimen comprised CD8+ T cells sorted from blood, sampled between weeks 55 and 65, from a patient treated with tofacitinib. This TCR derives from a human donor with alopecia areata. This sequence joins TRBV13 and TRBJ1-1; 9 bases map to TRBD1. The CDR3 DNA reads TGTGCCAGCAGCTTAGGGGGACAGGGGAACACTGAAGCTTTCTTT. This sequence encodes CASSLGGQGNTEAFF.